The T cell receptor (beta chain) under discussion was sequenced for a study of graft-versus-host responses after intestinal transplantation. About the study: Anti-thymocyte globulin served as induction for all recipients, who then took tacrolimus and steroids for about 3 years.

Study-wide findings and caveats: GvH clone levels peaked in circulation, and this peak was associated with early post-transplant HvG declines.

The assay was immunoSEQ multiplex PCR, and TCRdb's table has in-frame clones only and misses some. The sample yields 93,000 or so clones, approximately 94% seen once. This clone showed up just once. Its specificity is not known. The clonotype comes from a human donor who received an intestinal transplant. This specimen was unstimulated CD8+ T cells sorted from spleen or lymph node cells, taken before intestinal transplant.

The CDR3 reads CATSDGAGVGQPQHF. CDR3 DNA: TGTGCCACCAGCGATGGGGCAGGGGTAGGTCAGCCCCAGCATTTT. The chain employs TRBV15 and TRBJ1-5, with D possibly being TRBD1 (6 bases). The CDR3 runs to 15 residues. V gave up 5 bases and J gave up 6 bases, with 17 bases separating them. The V gene's germline CDR1 is LNHNV and CDR2 YYDKDF (reference sequence).